These T cell receptor beta chains were read from a single sample in a study of blood T cell repertoires in COVID-19. Sequencing was performed with immunoSEQ multiplex PCR; in TCRdb, only in-frame clones are kept and a portion is missing. Of roughly 150,000 clones in the sample, 85% to 90% were seen once. Material: peripheral blood. The origin of the receptors is a woman between 40 and 50 years old with acute or convalescent COVID-19. The CDR3 runs from the conserved cysteine through the conserved F or W. D genes are given only for firm matches. Clone size appears in some rows only: once, few, many, or a class for an expanded clone.

TRBV5-5	NA	TRBD1	TRBJ2-7	TGTGCCAGCAGCCGTGGTCGGGACAGAGTGTACGAGCAGTACTTC	CASSRGRDRVYEQYF
TRBV3-1/TRBV3-2	NA	TRBD1	TRBJ1-5	TGTGCCAGCAGCCCGGGACAGTCAAATCAGCCCCAGCATTTT	CASSPGQSNQPQHF
TRBV20-1	NA	TRBD2	TRBJ2-1	TGCAGTGCTAGTAGGCCTAGCGGGGGTCGTGAGCAGTTCTTC	CSASRPSGGREQFF
TRBV6-4	once	NA	TRBJ2-3	TGTGCCAGCAGACCGGGACTCACCACAGATACGCAGTATTTT	CASRPGLTTDTQYF
TRBV15	NA	NA	TRBJ2-3	TGTGCCACCAGCAGAGGGGTGGGGCTCGCCGACACAGATACGCAGTATTTT	CATSRGVGLADTDTQYF
TRBV15	NA	TRBD2	TRBJ2-1	TGTGCCACCAGCGGTGCGGGAGGGATTGGTGAGCAGTTCTTC	CATSGAGGIGEQFF
TRBV7-9	NA	TRBD1	TRBJ2-1	TGTGCCAGCAGCTTAGGACAGGGGGCTATGGGGTACAATGAGCAGTTCTTC	CASSLGQGAMGYNEQFF
TRBV7-2	NA	NA	TRBJ1-6	TGTGCCAGCAGCTTAGAATTAGGCCAGGGTAGACGTTTT	CASSLELGQGRRF
TRBV6-6	NA	NA	TRBJ1-6	TGTGCCAGCAGCCGAGACCAACCGACAGTCCCCCTCCACTTT	CASSRDQPTVPLHF
TRBV27	NA	NA	TRBJ1-1	TGTGCCAGCAGTTTATATCCCCGGGGGTGGGCCACTGAAGCTTTCTTT	CASSLYPRGWATEAFF
TRBV19	NA	TRBD1	TRBJ2-3	TGTGCCAGTAGTACCGGACAGGGTAGCACAGATACGCAGTATTTT	CASSTGQGSTDTQYF
TRBV9	NA	NA	TRBJ1-1	TGTGCCAGCAGCGTAGCAGGATTGGGCACTGAAGCTTTCTTT	CASSVAGLGTEAFF
TRBV2	NA	NA	TRBJ1-2	TGTGCCAGCAGTGATGCGGGGGGCCTAGCTAACTATGGCTACACCTTC	CASSDAGGLANYGYTF
TRBV3-1/TRBV3-2	few	NA	TRBJ1-2	TGTGCCAGCAAAACAGGGCGAAATGGCTACACCTTC	CASKTGRNGYTF
TRBV10-3	NA	NA	TRBJ2-7	TGTGCCATCAGTGCCGGGGAAGGCTCCGAGCAGTACTTC	CAISAGEGSEQYF
TRBV5-6	NA	NA	TRBJ2-5	TGTGCCAGCAGCCTGTTTACAGAAGAAGAGACCCAGTACTTC	CASSLFTEEETQYF
TRBV29-1	once	NA	TRBJ2-3	TGCAGCGTTGGTCATTTTGGCGGTAGCACAGATACGCAGTATTTT	CSVGHFGGSTDTQYF
TRBV12-3/TRBV12-4	once	TRBD2	TRBJ2-3	TGTGCCAGTACCGGGGGGGCCGAAGATACGCAGTATTTT	CASTGGAEDTQYF
TRBV9	once	NA	TRBJ2-6	TGTGCCAGCAGCGGTAAGGGGGGGTACTCTGGGGCCAACGTCCTGACTTTC	CASSGKGGYSGANVLTF
TRBV30	NA	NA	TRBJ2-7	TGTGCCTGGAGTGTACAAGTCTACGAGCAGTACTTC	CAWSVQVYEQYF
TRBV15	once	NA	TRBJ1-5	TGTGCCACCAGCAGAGGACAGGCCCACAATCAGCCCCAGCATTTT	CATSRGQAHNQPQHF
TRBV6-5	NA	NA	TRBJ1-1	TGTGCCAGCAGGGTGGAGGGGGGGACTGAAGCTTTCTTT	CASRVEGGTEAFF
TRBV6-2/TRBV6-3	NA	TRBD2	TRBJ2-3	TGTGCCAGCAGTTACGGGCGGGGGGCTACCACAGATACGCAGTATTTT	CASSYGRGATTDTQYF
TRBV6-2/TRBV6-3	NA	TRBD2	TRBJ2-1	TGTGCCAGCAGCCGCCGGCTTCGTAGACTAGCGAGGGGGGACAATGAGCAGTTCTTC	CASSRRLRRLARGDNEQFF
TRBV18	few	NA	TRBJ1-2	TGTGCCAGCTCACCACAGGCAGGGGATAACTATGGCTACACCTTC	CASSPQAGDNYGYTF
TRBV20-1	NA	NA	TRBJ1-6	TGCAGTGCTAGTGTCCCAGGCCCCTATAATTCACCCCTCCACTTT	CSASVPGPYNSPLHF
TRBV5-8	NA	NA	TRBJ1-4	TGTGCCAGCAGCTCAGGACAGTTTACGACTAATGAAAAACTGTTTTTT	CASSSGQFTTNEKLFF
TRBV5-1	NA	NA	TRBJ2-1	TGCGCCAGCAGCTTCCTAGCGTCGGACAATGAGCAGTTCTTC	CASSFLASDNEQFF
TRBV5-1	once	TRBD2	TRBJ2-3	TGCGCCAGCAGTACTAGCGGGATTTCTTCGGATACGCAGTATTTT	CASSTSGISSDTQYF